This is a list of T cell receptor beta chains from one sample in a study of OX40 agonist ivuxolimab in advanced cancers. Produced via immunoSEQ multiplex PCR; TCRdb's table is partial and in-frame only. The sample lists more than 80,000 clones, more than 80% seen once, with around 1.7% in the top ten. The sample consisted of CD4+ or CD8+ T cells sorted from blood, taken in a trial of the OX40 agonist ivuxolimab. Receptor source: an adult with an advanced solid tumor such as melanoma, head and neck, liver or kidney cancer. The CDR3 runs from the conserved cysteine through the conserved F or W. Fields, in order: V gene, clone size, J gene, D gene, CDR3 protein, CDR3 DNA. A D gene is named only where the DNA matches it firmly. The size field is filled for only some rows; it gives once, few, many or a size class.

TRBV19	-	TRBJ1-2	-	CASSWAENYGYTF	TGTGCCAGTAGTTGGGCGGAGAACTATGGCTACACCTTC
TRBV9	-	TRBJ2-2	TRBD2	CASSAGREYGELFF	TGTGCCAGCAGCGCCGGGCGGGAGTACGGGGAGCTGTTTTTT
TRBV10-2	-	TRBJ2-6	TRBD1	CASSRRTGIDGPGANVLTF	TGCGCCAGCAGCCGAAGGACAGGGATTGATGGGCCTGGGGCCAACGTCCTGACTTTC
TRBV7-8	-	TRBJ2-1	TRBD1	CASSLTGQGFNEQFF	TGTGCCAGCAGCTTAACGGGACAGGGGTTTAATGAGCAGTTCTTC
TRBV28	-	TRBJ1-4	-	CASLSNEKLFF	TGTGCCAGCCTTTCTAATGAAAAACTGTTTTTT
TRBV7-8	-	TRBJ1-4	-	CASSLEIRVNEKLFF	TGTGCCAGCAGCTTAGAAATCAGGGTTAATGAAAAACTGTTTTTT
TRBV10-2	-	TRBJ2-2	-	CASRSQPNGELFF	TGCGCCAGCAGGAGCCAGCCGAACGGGGAGCTGTTTTTT
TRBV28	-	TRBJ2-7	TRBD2	CASSSTSGSLGQYF	TGTGCCAGCAGCTCTACTAGCGGGAGTCTTGGGCAGTACTTC
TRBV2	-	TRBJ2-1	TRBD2	CASRRLAGVDNEQFF	TGTGCCAGCAGACGGCTAGCGGGAGTAGACAATGAGCAGTTCTTC
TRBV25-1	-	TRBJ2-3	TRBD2	CASSPRISGPSTDTQYF	TGTGCCAGCAGTCCGAGAATTAGCGGGCCTAGCACAGATACGCAGTATTTT
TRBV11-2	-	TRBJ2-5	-	CASRVGQWRQETQYF	TGTGCCAGCAGGGTTGGACAGTGGAGGCAAGAGACCCAGTACTTC
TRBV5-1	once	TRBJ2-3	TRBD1	CASSLGTGASTDTQYF	TGCGCCAGCAGCTTAGGGACAGGGGCGAGCACAGATACGCAGTATTTT
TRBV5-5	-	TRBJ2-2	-	CASSFDQATGELFF	TGTGCCAGCAGCTTTGACCAGGCCACCGGGGAGCTGTTTTTT
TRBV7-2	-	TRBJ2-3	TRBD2	CASSRGLAGTDTQYF	TGTGCCAGCAGTCGCGGACTAGCGGGCACAGATACGCAGTATTTT
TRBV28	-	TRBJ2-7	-	CASSLLDYEQYF	TGTGCCAGCAGCCTGCTGGACTACGAGCAGTACTTC
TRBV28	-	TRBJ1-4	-	CASSSGPEKLFF	TGTGCCAGCAGTTCAGGCCCTGAAAAACTGTTTTTT
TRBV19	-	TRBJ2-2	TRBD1	CASSADRLNTGELFF	TGTGCCAGTAGTGCGGACAGGCTGAACACCGGGGAGCTGTTTTTT
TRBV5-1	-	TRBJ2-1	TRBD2	CASSSGTSPNEQFF	TGCGCCAGCAGCTCCGGGACTAGCCCCAATGAGCAGTTCTTC
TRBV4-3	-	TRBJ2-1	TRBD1	CASSQDLPGQGTNEQFF	TGCGCCAGCAGCCAAGACCTACCGGGACAGGGGACGAATGAGCAGTTCTTC
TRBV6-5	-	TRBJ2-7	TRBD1	CASSPTGGRYEQYF	TGTGCCAGCAGCCCGACAGGGGGTAGGTACGAGCAGTACTTC
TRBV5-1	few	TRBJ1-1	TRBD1	CASRPTGLVNTEAFF	TGCGCCAGCAGACCGACAGGGCTTGTGAACACTGAAGCTTTCTTT
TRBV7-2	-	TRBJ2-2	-	CASSLVLLPTSGELFF	TGTGCCAGCAGCTTGGTACTCCTTCCTACGTCCGGGGAGCTGTTTTTT
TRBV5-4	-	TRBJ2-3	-	CASSSSSARTDTQYF	TGTGCCAGCAGCTCGTCTAGCGCCCGCACAGATACGCAGTATTTT
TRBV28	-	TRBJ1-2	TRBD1	CASRSGQGIYGYTF	TGTGCCAGCAGGTCGGGACAGGGGATCTATGGCTACACCTTC
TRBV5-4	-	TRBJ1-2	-	CASSLDSYGYTF	TGTGCCAGCAGCTTGGACAGCTATGGCTACACCTTC
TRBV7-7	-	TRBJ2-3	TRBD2	CASSRTSGTTDTQYF	TGTGCTAGCAGCCGGACTAGCGGGACCACAGATACGCAGTATTTT
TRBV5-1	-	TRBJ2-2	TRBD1	CASSPGQGAGELFF	TGCGCCAGCAGCCCCGGACAGGGCGCCGGGGAGCTGTTTTTT
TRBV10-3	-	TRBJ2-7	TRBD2	CAISEMRGAGEGNEQYF	TGTGCCATCAGTGAGATGCGCGGAGCGGGAGAGGGAAACGAGCAGTACTTC
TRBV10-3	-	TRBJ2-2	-	CAISDQVGGTGELFF	TGTGCCATCAGTGATCAGGTTGGAGGCACCGGGGAGCTGTTTTTT
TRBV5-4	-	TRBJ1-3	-	CASSYGGGSGNTIYF	TGTGCCAGCAGCTACGGCGGGGGGTCTGGAAACACCATATATTTT
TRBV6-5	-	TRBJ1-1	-	CASSPGLIMNTEAFF	TGTGCCAGCAGCCCGGGACTGATTATGAACACTGAAGCTTTCTTT
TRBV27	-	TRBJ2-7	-	CASSLPTTPPYEQYF	TGTGCCAGCAGTTTACCTACAACACCCCCCTACGAGCAGTACTTC
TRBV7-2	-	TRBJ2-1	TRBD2	CASSLRGLAANEQFF	TGTGCCAGCAGCCTCCGGGGACTAGCGGCCAATGAGCAGTTCTTC
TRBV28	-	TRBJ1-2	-	CASSSVLGYTF	TGTGCCAGCAGTTCCGTTCTTGGCTACACCTTC
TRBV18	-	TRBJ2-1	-	CASSPPFASDSYNEQFF	TGTGCCAGCTCACCACCCTTTGCTAGCGACTCCTACAATGAGCAGTTCTTC
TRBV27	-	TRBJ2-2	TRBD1	CASRPDRTNTGELFF	TGTGCCAGCAGACCGGACAGGACTAACACCGGGGAGCTGTTTTTT
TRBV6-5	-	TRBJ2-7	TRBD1	CASIRTGGYEQYF	TGTGCCAGCATTCGGACAGGGGGCTACGAGCAGTACTTC
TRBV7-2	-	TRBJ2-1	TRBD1	CASSKMGQGYNEQFF	TGTGCCAGCAGCAAAATGGGACAGGGCTACAATGAGCAGTTCTTC
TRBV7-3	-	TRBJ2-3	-	CASSLGPLPDTQYF	TGTGCCAGCAGCTTAGGCCCACTACCAGATACGCAGTATTTT
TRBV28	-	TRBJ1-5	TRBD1	CASSLPGQGVQPQHF	TGTGCCAGCAGTTTACCCGGACAGGGGGTTCAGCCCCAGCATTTT
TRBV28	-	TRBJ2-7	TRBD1	CASSLGTGRGEQYF	TGTGCCAGCAGTTTAGGGACAGGAAGGGGCGAGCAGTACTTC
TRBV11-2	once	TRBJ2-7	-	CASSRQGKPSYEQYF	TGTGCCAGCAGCCGCCAGGGGAAGCCCTCCTACGAGCAGTACTTC
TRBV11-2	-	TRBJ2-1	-	CASSPPQADQRFF	TGTGCCAGCAGCCCCCCCCAGGCGGACCAACGATTCTTC
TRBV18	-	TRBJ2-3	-	CASSLQGTSTDTQYF	TGTGCCAGCTCACTTCAGGGGACCAGCACAGATACGCAGTATTTT
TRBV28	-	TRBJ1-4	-	CASSLLVPGDEKLFF	TGTGCCAGCAGTTTATTAGTGCCAGGGGATGAAAAACTGTTTTTT